These 28 T cell receptor beta chains were sequenced from one sample in a study of OX40 agonist ivuxolimab in advanced cancers. Repertoires were generated with immunoSEQ multiplex PCR, while TCRdb's copy carries only in-frame clones and drops some. The sample lists tens of thousands of clones; around 84% were seen once. The input for sequencing was CD4+ or CD8+ T cells sorted from blood, taken in a trial of the OX40 agonist ivuxolimab. The receptors shown here come from an adult with an advanced solid tumor such as melanoma, head and neck, liver or kidney cancer.

This sequence joins TRBV10-2 and TRBJ2-3; TRBD2 aligns across 10 bases. Germline loops: CDR1 WSHSY, CDR2 SAAADI. The CDR3 contains 15 residues. V lost 6 bases, J lost 1 base, and 4 bases stayed unmatched. The CDR3 coding sequence is TGCGCCAGCAGCCCTCTAGCGGGAGGCACAGATACGCAGTATTTT. Translated, it gives CASSPLAGGTDTQYF.

This sequence joins TRBV7-6 and TRBJ2-5; no firm D call. V lost 5 bases to trimming and J lost 1 base, with 11 bases between them. From germline, CDR1 is SGHVS and CDR2 FNYEAQ. The CDR3 totals 14 residues. The CDR3 protein is CASSVRVAQETQYF. CDR3 nucleotide sequence: TGTGCCAGCAGCGTTAGGGTGGCCCAAGAGACCCAGTACTTC. Complete variable domain (other parts from reference TRBV7-6 and TRBJ2-5): GAGVSQSPRYKVTKRGQDVALRCDPISGHVSLYWYRQALGQGPEFLTYFNYEAQQDKSGLPNDRFSAERPEGSISTLTIQRTEQRDSAMYRCASSVRVAQETQYFGPGTRLLVL.

The CDR3 DNA sequence: TGTGCCAGCAGTTACACTAGTACAGGGATCAATGAGCAGTTCTTC. This sequence encodes CASSYTSTGINEQFF. The V call is TRBV6-6, the J call TRBJ2-1; D is perhaps TRBD1 (6 bases). V was cut by 2 bases and J by 6 bases, with 14 bases left in between. CDR3 length: 15 amino acids. Germline lookup yields CDR1 MNHNY and CDR2 SVGAGI (reference sequence).

V and J are TRBV18 and TRBJ2-3; the match to TRBD1 covers 7 bases. CDR1 is KGHSH and CDR2 is LQKENI in the germline V gene. Unmatched junction bases numbered 3, after V lost 0 bases and J lost 0 bases. The CDR3 loop spans 16 amino acids. DNA of the CDR3: TGTGCCAGCTCACCACCGGCGACAGGGAGCACAGATACGCAGTATTTT. Its translation is CASSPPATGSTDTQYF.

The rearrangement joins TRBV4-3 to TRBJ1-5, with D maybe TRBD1 (5 bases). The germline CDR1 and CDR2 sequences are LGHNA and YSLEER. V lost 0 bases to trimming and J lost 5 bases, with 11 bases between them. The length of the CDR3 is 15 residues. The DNA of the CDR3 is TGCGCCAGCAGCCAAGATGGCAGGGAAGATCAGCCCCAGCATTTT. It specifies CASSQDGREDQPQHF.

This chain links TRBV11-1 with TRBJ2-7; 7 bases are shared with TRBD1. V lost 7 bases and J lost 1; bases outside the gene matches: 1. This CDR3 is 12 amino acids long. Per germline, CDR1 SGHAT and CDR2 FQDESV (reference sequence). The CDR3 sequence: CASTDRSYEQYF. The CDR3 DNA sequence: TGTGCCAGCACGGACAGGTCCTACGAGCAGTACTTC.

The genes are TRBV5-6 and TRBJ1-4; 10 nucleotides align to TRBD1. Trimming removed 4 bases from V and 8 bases from J; junction bases left unmatched: 8. The CDR3 spans 15 residues. The germline CDR1 and CDR2 sequences are SGHDT and YYEEEE. The CDR3 DNA sequence: TGTGCCAGCAGCGCGTCCGGGACAGGGGACGAAAAACTGTTTTTT. Translated: CASSASGTGDEKLFF.

The chain is built from TRBV5-1 and TRBJ1-1, with TRBD1 as a possible D gene (6 bases). CDR1 SGHRS and CDR2 YFSETQ come from the germline V gene. The CDR3 sequence is 16 residues long. V was pared by 3 bases and J by 0 bases, with 15 bases between. This chain's CDR3 is CASSSKDSLMNTEAFF. Here the CDR3 DNA reads TGCGCCAGCAGCTCTAAGGACAGCCTCATGAACACTGAAGCTTTCTTT.

The V and J genes are TRBV19 and TRBJ1-5, with a possible D match to TRBD1 (6 bases). The CDR3 has 15 amino acids. V was trimmed by 8 bases and J by 3 bases, leaving 17 bases between them. Looked up from germline, CDR1 is LNHDA and CDR2 is SQIVND (reference sequence). CDR3 sequence (DNA): TGTGCCAGTCGAGCTCAGGGGACGGACAATCAGCCCCAGCATTTT. Protein product: CASRAQGTDNQPQHF.

The gene calls are TRBV6-5 and TRBJ1-4; D ambiguous. The V end was cut by 5 bases, the J end by 13 bases, with 14 bases between. This CDR3 has 12 amino acids. CDR1 MNHEY and CDR2 SVGAGI come from the germline V gene. The CDR3 region has the DNA TGTGCCAGCAGTGAAGGCAGAGGTGGACTGTTTTTT. This codes for CASSEGRGGLFF.

This chain uses TRBV5-6 with TRBJ2-1, with 7 bases fitting TRBD2. With V trimmed by 0 bases and J by 8 bases, 11 bases remained unmatched. CDR3 length: 16 residues. The V gene's germline CDR1 is SGHDT and CDR2 YYEEEE. The CDR3 spells CASSLVSGPPGDEQFF. The DNA of the CDR3 is TGTGCCAGCAGCTTGGTTAGCGGGCCCCCCGGGGATGAGCAGTTCTTC. Full variable domain (outside the CDR3, taken from reference TRBV5-6 and TRBJ2-1): DAGVTQSPTHLIKTRGQQVTLRCSPKSGHDTVSWYQQALGQGPQFIFQYYEEEERQRGNFPDRFSGHQFPNYSSELNVNALLLGDSALYLCASSLVSGPPGDEQFFGPGTRLTVL.

The rearrangement links TRBV27 to TRBJ2-5, with D possibly TRBD1 on 5 matching bases. The tail of the sequence fits TRBJ2-7 better, so the J call may be wrong. CDR1 MNHEY and CDR2 SMNVEV come from the germline V gene (reference sequence). The CDR3 totals 11 residues. CDR3 in amino acids: CASRGLYEQYF. DNA for the CDR3: TGTGCCAGCAGGGGGCTCTACGAGCAGTACTTC.

The chain links TRBV28 to TRBJ2-7; D gene uncertain. Trimming pared 4 bases from V and 4 bases from J, leaving 8 bases between. CDR1 and CDR2 from the germline V gene are MDHEN and SYDVKM. This CDR3 region has 12 residues. The CDR3 loop reads CASSSPGYEQYF. In DNA form, the CDR3 reads TGTGCCAGCAGTTCCCCCGGTTACGAGCAGTACTTC.

In nucleotides, the CDR3 is TGTGCCAGCAGTCCCCCTCTTGCAAATACGCAGTATTTT. This sequence encodes CASSPPLANTQYF. The rearrangement uses TRBV25-1 and TRBJ2-3; no clear D. V gave up 5 bases and J gave up 7 bases, with 13 bases separating them. From germline, CDR1 is MGHDK and CDR2 SYGVNS. This CDR3 is built from 13 residues. Combining the CDR3 with reference TRBV25-1 and TRBJ2-3 gives the whole variable domain EADIYQTPRYLVIGTGKKITLECSQTMGHDKMYWYQQDPGMELHLIHYSYGVNSTEKGDLSSESTVSRIRTEHFPLTLESARPSHTSQYLCASSPPLANTQYFGPGTRLTVL.

V gene TRBV5-1 combines with J gene TRBJ2-5; 12 bases match TRBD2. The trim removed 2 bases at V and 1 base at J, leaving 9 bases unmatched. The CDR3 sequence is 18 residues long. Per germline, CDR1 SGHRS and CDR2 YFSETQ. The CDR3 reads CASSFTGATSGSQETQYF. The CDR3 nucleotides are TGCGCCAGCAGCTTCACAGGGGCGACTAGCGGGAGCCAAGAGACCCAGTACTTC.

This sequence joins TRBV7-3 and TRBJ2-2; TRBD1 matches at 7 bases. The germline V gene encodes CDR1 SGHTA and CDR2 FQGTGA. This CDR3 has 14 residues. The V segment lost 2 bases and the J segment 4 bases; nucleotides outside the gene matches: 1. The CDR3 loop reads CASSLAGGTGELFF. CDR3 nucleotides: TGTGCCAGCAGCTTAGCAGGGGGCACCGGGGAGCTGTTTTTT. The entire variable domain, with the rest obtained from reference TRBV7-3 and TRBJ2-2, is as follows: GAGVSQTPSNKVTEKGKYVELRCDPISGHTALYWYRQSLGQGPEFLIYFQGTGAADDSGLPNDRFFAVRPEGSVSTLKIQRTERGDSAVYLCASSLAGGTGELFFGEGSRLTVL.

The sample holds a few counts of this clone. This sequence joins TRBV9 and TRBJ1-2; TRBD1 is a possible D gene (6 bases). Per germline, CDR1 SGDLS and CDR2 YYNGEE. V lost 4 bases and J 5 bases, leaving 15 bases between the germline ends. This CDR3 is built from 14 residues. CDR3 amino acids: CASSPGGPGYGYTF. CDR3 DNA: TGTGCCAGCAGCCCCGGGGGGCCTGGGTATGGCTACACCTTC.

This rearrangement joins TRBV4-2 to TRBJ2-7, with TRBD1 matching over 7 bases. CDR3 length equals 14 residues. Germline V gene data show CDR1 as LGHNA and CDR2 as YNFKEQ. Losses at the gene ends were 3 bases for V and 5 bases for J; bases not matched to a gene: 7. The CDR3 here is CASSHGTAKDEQYF. CDR3 coding DNA: TGTGCCAGCAGCCATGGGACAGCCAAGGACGAGCAGTACTTC.

The rearrangement uses TRBV5-5 and TRBJ2-1; D tentatively reads TRBD1 or TRBD2 (5 bases each). This CDR3 contains 14 residues. The V and J ends lost 2 bases and 2 bases respectively, with 8 bases between them. Germline V CDR1 and CDR2: SGHKS, YYEKEE (reference sequence). The chain's CDR3 is CASSFEGTYNEQFF. The CDR3 bases are TGTGCCAGCAGCTTTGAGGGGACCTACAATGAGCAGTTCTTC.

This chain joins TRBV4-1 and TRBJ1-2, with a possible D match to TRBD1 (5 bases). Trimming left V 4 bases short and J 4 bases short, with 16 bases between. Germline V gene data show CDR1 as MGHRA and CDR2 as YSYEKL. This CDR3 contains 15 residues. For the CDR3, the DNA is TGCGCCAGCAGCCTCGCAGGTGGGGCCTCCTATGGCTACACCTTC. This gives the protein CASSLAGGASYGYTF.

This clone was counted once. Other nucleotide sequences from this sample produce the same CDR3. The rearrangement uses TRBV5-1 and TRBJ2-5; D is perhaps TRBD2 (6 bases). The germline V gene has CDR1 SGHRS and CDR2 YFSETQ. CDR3 length equals 14 residues. Trimming took off 4 bases at V and 0 bases at J, with 10 bases between the two ends. This chain's CDR3 is CASSLLADQETQYF. DNA for the CDR3: TGCGCCAGCAGCCTTTTAGCGGACCAAGAGACCCAGTACTTC.

V is TRBV4-3 and J is TRBJ2-2, with D possibly matching TRBD1 (6 bases). CDR3 length: 15 residues. Trimming took off 6 bases at V and 1 base at J, with 12 bases between the two ends. Germline V CDR1 and CDR2: LGHNA, YSLEER. CDR3 sequence reads: CASRRQGLNTGELFF. In DNA, the CDR3 is TGCGCCAGCAGGCGGCAGGGGCTGAACACCGGGGAGCTGTTTTTT.

The chain is built from TRBV18 and TRBJ2-5, with TRBD2 identical over 8 bases. Trimming at V came to 5 bases and at J to 4 bases, leaving 9 bases not matched to a gene. The CDR3 covers 15 residues. The germline CDR1 and CDR2 sequences are KGHSH and LQKENI. CDR3 residues: CASSWFLGRAETQYF. Here the CDR3 DNA reads TGTGCCAGCTCATGGTTTCTCGGGAGGGCAGAGACCCAGTACTTC.

CDR3 sequence: CASSPEAYEQYF. In DNA form, the CDR3 reads TGTGCCAGCAGCCCGGAGGCCTACGAGCAGTACTTC. V and J are TRBV25-1 and TRBJ2-7, with D possibly TRBD2 on 5 matching bases. Germline lookup yields CDR1 MGHDK and CDR2 SYGVNS. Trimming stripped 6 bases from V and 2 bases from J, with 8 bases between. The CDR3 length is 12 residues.

The rearrangement links TRBV5-4 to TRBJ2-2, with TRBD2 matching over 15 bases. Losses at the gene ends were 7 bases for V and 6 bases for J; bases not matched to a gene: 7. CDR1 is SGHNT and CDR2 is YYREEE in the germline V gene (reference sequence). This CDR3 has 16 amino acids. DNA for the CDR3: TGTGCCAGCGGTCCCGGACTAGCGGGGGGGGCCGGGGAGCTGTTTTTT. It translates to CASGPGLAGGAGELFF.

This clone is a singleton in its sample. This chain uses TRBV5-4 with TRBJ2-5; D might be TRBD2 (6 bases). The CDR3 contains 14 residues. V was cut by 4 bases and J by 5 bases, with 15 bases left in between. CDR1 is SGHNT and CDR2 is YYREEE in the germline V gene (reference sequence). The chain's CDR3 is CASSGGLSAETQYF. CDR3 DNA: TGTGCCAGCAGCGGTGGACTAAGCGCTGAGACCCAGTACTTC.

The chain joins TRBV6-5 to TRBJ2-6; D not certain. This CDR3 is built from 15 residues. Per the germline V gene, CDR1 is MNHEY and CDR2 is SVGAGI. The V end lost 4 bases, the J end lost 2 bases, and 9 bases lay between the germline ends. Here the CDR3 DNA reads TGTGCCAGCAGTTCCAGTTGGACTGGGGCCAACGTCCTGACTTTC. It specifies CASSSSWTGANVLTF.

The chain links TRBV18 to TRBJ1-1; D is perhaps TRBD1 (6 bases). Germline V lookup: CDR1 KGHSH, CDR2 LQKENI. The CDR3 is 12 amino acids. V lost 6 bases and J lost 1, with 6 bases in between. The CDR3 region has the DNA TGTGCCAGCTCCAGGGGGAACACTGAAGCTTTCTTT. This sequence encodes CASSRGNTEAFF.